This TCR beta chain came from a study of blood T cell repertoires in COVID-19. Across the whole study: The United States, Italy and Spain provided the acute and convalescent COVID-19 samples. Sources were T cells, B-cell-depleted T cells, or PBMCs; the material itself was cDNA or gDNA.

The germline V gene encodes CDR1 GTSNPN and CDR2 SVGIG (reference sequence). The length of the CDR3 is 14 residues. V was clipped by 8 bases and J by 9 bases; unmatched bases: 14. As originally analysed: Estimated nucleated cell counts came from reference gene primer amplification. The table came from immunoSEQ multiplex PCR; TCRdb's copy has only in-frame clones and leaves some out. V and J calls and clone size are as listed in that table; D and trimming were resolved from the DNA. The top ten clones hold roughly 2.2% of a sample with roughly 280,000 clones, around 90% of them seen once. This chain uses TRBV30 with TRBJ2-1; 9 bases fit TRBD1. This TCR came from a man over 45 with acute or convalescent COVID-19. The sequenced sample was peripheral blood. As DNA, the CDR3 is TGTGCCAAACAAGCGGGACAGGGATTCGGTGAGCAGTTCTTC. Translation gives CAKQAGQGFGEQFF.